The rows below give T cell receptor beta chains drawn from one sample of a study of CD8 T cells in Susac syndrome. One entry per CDR3 protein results from TCRdb running MiXCR on the immunoSEQ multiplex PCR reads. Among about 150,000 distinct CDR3 sequences listed, more than 95% were seen once. Input material: CD4+ T cells from PBMCs. The receptors originated from a human donor with Susac syndrome. The CDR3 runs from the conserved cysteine through the conserved F or W. The D gene is left open where the match is weak. Size tells how often a clone was seen (once, few, many) or the class of an expanded clone, and some rows leave it out.

TRBJ1-5,TRBV20-1,-,-,CSANVGKYQPQHF,TGCAGTGCTAATGTGGGTAAATATCAGCCCCAGCATTTT
TRBJ1-4,TRBV7-8,-,-,CASSTIRGGNEKLFF,TGTGCCAGCAGCACCATCCGAGGGGGTAATGAAAAACTGTTTTTT
TRBJ1-5,TRBV4-2,-,-,CASSAGSDSNQPQHF,TGTGCCAGCAGTGCAGGGTCGGATAGCAATCAGCCCCAGCATTTT
TRBJ2-3,TRBV7-9,-,-,CASSLGPYLEDTQYF,TGTGCCAGCAGCTTAGGACCATACTTGGAAGATACGCAGTATTTT
TRBJ2-3,TRBV19,-,-,CASTGDPTDTQYF,TGTGCCAGTACCGGGGACCCCACAGATACGCAGTATTTT
TRBJ2-3,TRBV12-3/TRBV12-4,-,-,CASTSGRQGTDTQYF,TGTGCCAGCACCTCCGGTAGACAGGGCACAGATACGCAGTATTTT
TRBJ1-2,TRBV7-3,TRBD1,-,CASARDSSSSSGGYTF,TGTGCCAGCGCGCGGGACAGTTCATCCTCCTCGGGTGGCTACACCTTC
TRBJ2-7,TRBV5-1,-,-,CASSLIGVHEQYF,TGCGCCAGCAGCTTGATAGGTGTCCACGAGCAGTACTTC
TRBJ2-1,TRBV10-3,TRBD1,-,CATLEGRGSDEQFF,TGTGCCACCCTAGAGGGCAGGGGGTCAGATGAGCAGTTCTTC
TRBJ2-3,TRBV5-4,-,few,CASSLNTDTQYF,TGTGCCAGCAGTCTTAACACAGATACGCAGTATTTT
TRBJ1-2,TRBV27,-,once,CASSLRGLPYGYTF,TGTGCCAGCAGTTTAAGGGGATTGCCCTATGGCTACACCTTC
TRBJ2-1,TRBV29-1,TRBD2,-,CSVGGTSGGAMNEQFF,TGCAGCGTTGGGGGGACTAGCGGGGGGGCAATGAATGAGCAGTTCTTC
TRBJ2-1,TRBV3-1,-,-,CASSQWEGGEQFF,TGTGCCAGCAGCCAATGGGAAGGCGGTGAGCAGTTCTTC
TRBJ2-1,TRBV9,-,-,CASREGPQAAPSNEQFF,TGTGCCAGCAGGGAGGGCCCCCAGGCGGCCCCTAGCAATGAGCAGTTCTTC
TRBJ1-2,TRBV15,TRBD1,-,CATSRADFTGGANYGYTF,TGTGCCACCAGCAGGGCGGATTTCACAGGGGGCGCGAACTATGGCTACACCTTC
TRBJ2-5,TRBV29-1,-,-,CSCPFGETQYF,TGCAGCTGTCCGTTTGGGGAGACCCAGTACTTC
TRBJ1-5,TRBV6-1,TRBD1,few,CASSVRTGNQPQHF,TGTGCCAGCAGTGTACGGACAGGTAATCAGCCCCAGCATTTT
TRBJ1-5,TRBV28,-,-,CASTGGSQPQHF,TGTGCCAGCACGGGGGGGAGCCAGCCCCAGCATTTT
TRBJ2-1,TRBV4-3,TRBD2,-,CASSQGLAAENEQFF,TGCGCCAGCAGCCAAGGCCTAGCGGCCGAAAATGAGCAGTTCTTC
TRBJ2-7,TRBV20-1,-,-,CSARYQTGEQYF,TGCAGTGCTAGATATCAAACAGGAGAGCAGTACTTC
TRBJ2-1,TRBV28,-,-,CASSLGGLAEQFF,TGTGCCAGCAGTTTGGGAGGTTTGGCTGAGCAGTTCTTC
TRBJ2-7,TRBV14,TRBD2,-,CASSPRLASYEQYF,TGTGCCAGCAGCCCTCGACTAGCGTCCTACGAGCAGTACTTC
TRBJ2-4,TRBV3-1,-,-,CAPPAGQNLNIQYF,TGTGCCCCTCCGGCGGGACAGAACTTAAACATTCAGTACTTC
TRBJ2-5,TRBV20-1,-,-,CSARDDSGETQYF,TGCAGTGCTAGAGATGATTCCGGCGAGACCCAGTACTTC
TRBJ2-1,TRBV7-2,-,-,CASSSLLDRTQFF,TGTGCCAGCAGCTCTCTTCTAGACCGTACGCAGTTCTTC
TRBJ2-1,TRBV7-4,-,-,CASIPIAAYWNEQFF,TGTGCCAGCATCCCAATAGCGGCCTACTGGAATGAGCAGTTCTTC
TRBJ2-6,TRBV11-1,-,-,CASSLVLPGAGGANVLTF,TGTGCCAGCAGCTTAGTGCTTCCGGGAGCTGGTGGGGCCAACGTCCTGACTTTC
TRBJ1-2,TRBV29-1,-,-,CSGRRGDYGYTF,TGCAGCGGGCGTAGGGGTGACTATGGCTACACCTTC
TRBJ2-4,TRBV3-1,TRBD1,-,CASSLLGQDHIQYF,TGTGCCAGCAGCCTCCTCGGACAGGATCACATTCAGTACTTC
TRBJ2-5,TRBV7-9,TRBD2,-,CASSSPRGGPETQYF,TGTGCCAGCAGCTCACCCCGGGGGGGGCCGGAGACCCAGTACTTC
TRBJ2-7,TRBV12-3/TRBV12-4,TRBD2,-,CATQTSGSYEQYF,TGTGCCACCCAGACTAGCGGGAGCTACGAGCAGTACTTC
TRBJ2-1,TRBV20-1,TRBD2,-,CSATGTSGIGEQFF,TGCAGTGCTACCGGGACTAGCGGGATCGGGGAGCAGTTCTTC
TRBJ2-5,TRBV28,-,once,CASSLRPTGTQKNYF,TGTGCCAGCAGTTTGCGACCAACCGGGACCCAAAAGAATTACTTC
TRBJ2-1,TRBV19,-,-,CASSIEQGRQFF,TGTGCCAGTAGTATCGAACAGGGAAGGCAGTTCTTC
TRBJ2-1,TRBV28,-,-,CAGGALNEQFF,TGTGCGGGGGGGGCCCTCAATGAGCAGTTCTTC
TRBJ1-1,TRBV20-1,-,-,CSASRQDTEAFF,TGCAGTGCTAGTCGGCAAGACACTGAAGCTTTCTTT
TRBJ2-1,TRBV12-3/TRBV12-4,-,-,CASSVLGIEQFF,TGTGCCAGCAGTGTTCTAGGAATTGAGCAGTTCTTC
TRBJ1-1,TRBV20-1,-,-,CSARDRQNTEAFF,TGCAGTGCTAGAGATCGGCAGAACACTGAAGCTTTCTTT
TRBJ1-2,TRBV5-1,-,-,CASSLEQGGGYGYTF,TGCGCCAGCAGCCTGGAACAGGGTGGGGGCTATGGCTACACCTTC
TRBJ2-5,TRBV5-1,TRBD2,-,CASSLARAGGQETQYF,TGCGCCAGCAGCTTGGCCCGGGCGGGGGGGCAAGAGACCCAGTACTTC
TRBJ2-1,TRBV5-1,-,-,CASRLTGTPRNEQFF,TGCGCCAGCAGGCTGACCGGGACCCCGCGCAATGAGCAGTTCTTC
TRBJ1-5,TRBV20-1,TRBD1,-,CSARAGTAQPQHF,TGCAGTGCTAGAGCCGGGACAGCTCAGCCCCAGCATTTT
TRBJ1-6,TRBV15,-,-,CATSTLQDGPLHF,TGTGCCACCAGCACACTACAGGACGGGCCCCTCCACTTT
TRBJ2-7,TRBV20-1,TRBD2,-,CSASGTSAHEQYF,TGCAGTGCTTCCGGGACTAGCGCCCACGAGCAGTACTTC
TRBJ2-7,TRBV28,-,once,CASSTSGSRFYEQYF,TGTGCCAGCAGCACTTCAGGTTCCCGCTTCTACGAGCAGTACTTC
TRBJ2-5,TRBV18,-,-,CASSTGTQETQYF,TGTGCCAGCTCAACCGGTACCCAAGAGACCCAGTACTTC
TRBJ1-1,TRBV29-1,-,-,CSVEGVTEAFF,TGCAGCGTTGAAGGAGTTACTGAAGCTTTCTTT
TRBJ1-1,TRBV28,-,-,CASSRNAVYEAFF,TGTGCCAGCAGCAGAAACGCGGTGTATGAAGCTTTCTTT
TRBJ2-3,TRBV9,TRBD2,-,CASSVGLAGGIDTQYF,TGTGCCAGCAGCGTAGGTCTAGCGGGAGGAATAGATACGCAGTATTTT